The T cell receptor (beta chain) described here comes from a study of T cell responses to AZD1222 COVID-19 vaccine. Whole-study findings and limits: Clonal diversity was possibly underestimated, and the donors were mostly white British, with more females. Researchers took repertoire samples only after the peak T cell response had come.

A word on this clone: Its specificity is not known.

CDR3 length: 15 residues. The V and J ends lost 4 bases and 4 bases, in that order; junction bases with no gene match: 7. Per the germline V gene, CDR1 is SGHTA and CDR2 is FQGTGA. TCRdb's table, derived via immunoSEQ multiplex PCR, lists solely in-frame clones and lacks some. The repertoire holds around 150,000 clones, with about 90% as singletons. This sequence originates from an adult who received the MenACWY meningococcal vaccine as a control. The sample was peripheral blood, taken 28 days after the second dose of the MenACWY control vaccine. The chain employs TRBV7-3 and TRBJ2-7; 10 bases line up with TRBD1. The CDR3 is CASSSPGQGFYEQYF. The CDR3 DNA is TGTGCCAGCAGCTCACCGGGACAGGGGTTTTACGAGCAGTACTTC.